The clone carrying this T cell receptor (beta chain) was seen only a few times. Its antigen is not identified. The data originate from a study of long-term antiretroviral therapy in people with HIV. The libraries were made with immunoSEQ v3.0 at survey level. Clones were sequenced by immunoSEQ multiplex PCR, and TCRdb holds only the in-frame ones, with some missing. The sample records under 45,000 clones, around 84% being singletons. CDR1 SNHLY and CDR2 FYNNEI come from the germline V gene. The CDR3 is 14 residues long. V was clipped by 7 bases and J by 7 bases, with 17 bases between them. Overall study results and limits: Increased diversity was seen after ART, yet it remained lower than in transplant donor controls.

The sequencing used unsorted PBMCs, collected approximately 2.9 years before starting antiretroviral therapy. The chain uses TRBV2 and TRBJ1-5; a possible D gene is TRBD1 (5 bases). The receptor's source is a woman aged 25 to 45 with HIV. As DNA, the CDR3 is TGTGCCAGCAAAAGGGGAGACGGCGGGCAGCCCCAGCATTTT. Its protein is CASKRGDGGQPQHF.